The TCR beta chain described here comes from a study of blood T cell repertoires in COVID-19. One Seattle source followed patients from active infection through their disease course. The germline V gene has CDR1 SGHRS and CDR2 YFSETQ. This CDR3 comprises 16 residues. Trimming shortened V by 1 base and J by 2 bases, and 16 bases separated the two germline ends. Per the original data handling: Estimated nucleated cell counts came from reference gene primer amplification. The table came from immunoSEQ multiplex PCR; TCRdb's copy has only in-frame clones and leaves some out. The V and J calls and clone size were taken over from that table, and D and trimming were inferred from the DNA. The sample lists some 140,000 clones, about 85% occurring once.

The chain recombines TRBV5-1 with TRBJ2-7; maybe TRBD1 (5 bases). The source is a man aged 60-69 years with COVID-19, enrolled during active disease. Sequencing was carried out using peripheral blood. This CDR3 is CASSLKSTGLTYEQYF. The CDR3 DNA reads TGCGCCAGCAGCTTGAAGTCTACAGGCCTAACCTACGAGCAGTACTTC.